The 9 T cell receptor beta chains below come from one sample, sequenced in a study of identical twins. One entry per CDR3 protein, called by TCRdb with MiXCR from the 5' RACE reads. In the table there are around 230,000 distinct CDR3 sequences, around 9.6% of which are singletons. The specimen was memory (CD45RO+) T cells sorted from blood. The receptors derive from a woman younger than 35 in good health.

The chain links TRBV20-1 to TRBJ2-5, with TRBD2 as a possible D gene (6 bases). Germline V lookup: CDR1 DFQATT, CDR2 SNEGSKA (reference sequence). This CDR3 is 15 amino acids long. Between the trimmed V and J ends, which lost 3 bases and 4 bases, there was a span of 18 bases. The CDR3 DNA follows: TGCAGTGCTAGCGTGGGAGGAGGTGACGTAGAGACCCAGTACTTC. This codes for CSASVGGGDVETQYF.

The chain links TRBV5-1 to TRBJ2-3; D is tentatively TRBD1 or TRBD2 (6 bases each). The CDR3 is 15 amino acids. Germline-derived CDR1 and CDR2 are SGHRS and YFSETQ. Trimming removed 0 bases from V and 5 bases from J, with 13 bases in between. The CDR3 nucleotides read TGCGCCAGCAGCTTGGAGGCTAGGGGGGAAGATACGCAGTATTTT. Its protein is CASSLEARGEDTQYF.

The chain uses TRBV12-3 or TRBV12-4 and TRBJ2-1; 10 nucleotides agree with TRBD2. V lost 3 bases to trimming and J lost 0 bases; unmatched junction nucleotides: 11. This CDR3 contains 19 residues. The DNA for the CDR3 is TGTGCCAGCAGTTTCAGTCTAGCGGGGGCCCCGAGCTCCTACAATGAGCAGTTCTTC. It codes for CASSFSLAGAPSSYNEQFF.

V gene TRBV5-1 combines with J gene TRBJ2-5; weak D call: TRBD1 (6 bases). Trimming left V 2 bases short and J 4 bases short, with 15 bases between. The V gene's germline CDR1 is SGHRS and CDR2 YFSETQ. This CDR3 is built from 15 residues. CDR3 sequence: CASSLRPGAGETQYF. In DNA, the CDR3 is TGCGCCAGCAGCTTAAGGCCAGGGGCAGGAGAGACCCAGTACTTC.

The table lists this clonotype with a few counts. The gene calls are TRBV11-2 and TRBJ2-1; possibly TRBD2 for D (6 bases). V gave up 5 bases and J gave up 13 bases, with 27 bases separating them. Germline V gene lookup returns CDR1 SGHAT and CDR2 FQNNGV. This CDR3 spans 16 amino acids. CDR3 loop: CASSLFSGGGVLLQFF. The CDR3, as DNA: TGTGCCAGCAGCCTTTTTAGCGGAGGAGGGGTATTATTACAGTTCTTC.

CDR3 in DNA: TGCAGTGCCCCTCTGGGGGGCACAGATACGCAGTATTTT. Its protein product is CSAPLGGTDTQYF. The chain combines TRBV20-1 with TRBJ2-3; D tentatively fits TRBD1 or TRBD2 (5 bases each). Germline values: CDR1 DFQATT, CDR2 SNEGSKA (reference sequence). The V gene lost 6 bases and the J gene lost 1 base, with 11 bases spanning the gap. This CDR3 has 13 amino acids.

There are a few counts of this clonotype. CDR3 sequence reads: CSARKSRGEGRYGYTF. The CDR3 nucleotides read TGCAGTGCTAGAAAGTCTAGGGGTGAGGGGCGCTATGGCTACACCTTC. This rearrangement joins TRBV20-1 to TRBJ1-2; D is perhaps TRBD1 (5 bases). Germline CDR1 and CDR2: DFQATT and SNEGSKA (reference sequence). Trimming cost V 2 bases and J 4 bases, with 20 bases left between them. This CDR3 has 16 amino acids.

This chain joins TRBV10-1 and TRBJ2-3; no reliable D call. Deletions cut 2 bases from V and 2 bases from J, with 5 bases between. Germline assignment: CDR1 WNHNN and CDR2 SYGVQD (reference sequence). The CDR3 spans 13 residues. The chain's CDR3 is CASSEAATDTQYF. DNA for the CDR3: TGCGCCAGCAGTGAGGCCGCCACAGATACGCAGTATTTT.

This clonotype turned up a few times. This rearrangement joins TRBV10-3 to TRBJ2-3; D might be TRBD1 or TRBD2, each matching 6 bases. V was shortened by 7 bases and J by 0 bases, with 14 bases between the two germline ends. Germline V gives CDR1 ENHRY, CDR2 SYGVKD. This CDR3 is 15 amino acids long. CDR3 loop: CAITLGGLSTDTQYF. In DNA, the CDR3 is TGTGCCATCACCCTAGGGGGACTTAGCACAGATACGCAGTATTTT.